This T cell receptor (beta chain) was recovered during a study of PD-L1 blockade in urothelial cancer. Sequenced by immunoSEQ multiplex PCR; TCRdb stores in-frame clones only, minus some. The sample consists of about 79,000 clones, around 88% of them appearing once. The CDR3 contains 14 residues. Germline values: CDR1 MGHRA, CDR2 YSYEKL. The V gene end was trimmed by 4 bases and the J gene end by 4 bases; junction bases not matched to a gene: 2. Time point defined: pretreatment peripheral blood. The source material was PBMCs, sampled around atezolizumab (anti-PD-L1) treatment. This receptor was taken from a man aged 55 to 70 with urothelial cancer. V and J are TRBV4-1 and TRBJ2-5, with 11 nucleotides matching TRBD1. The CDR3: CASSPGQGGETQYF. The CDR3 DNA follows: TGCGCCAGCAGCCCGGGACAGGGGGGAGAGACCCAGTACTTC.